One and the same sample provided the 6 T cell receptor beta chains below, sequenced in a study of monozygotic twins with inflammatory bowel disease. With the 5' RACE reads reprocessed, TCRdb shows one record per CDR3 protein and no DNA. The clone table shows approximately 400,000 distinct CDR3 sequences, with the ten largest holding less than 2.5%. Sequences were obtained from blood. All receptors come from a human donor with ulcerative colitis or Crohn's disease, or a healthy co-twin of an affected twin (not recorded which).

The rearrangement joins TRBV20-1 to TRBJ1-6; TCRdb names TRBD1, which stays unverified in the absence of DNA. Germline-derived CDR1 and CDR2 are DFQATT and SNEGSKA (reference sequence). CDR3 length equals 14 residues. CDR3 region: CSARTAGTDSPLHF.

The V gene is TRBV7-2, the J gene TRBJ2-2; TCRdb's D call of TRBD2 is untestable without DNA. This CDR3 is 16 amino acids long. The germline gives CDR1 SGHTA, CDR2 FQGNSA. This CDR3 reads CASSLEGPLITGELFF. Filled out from reference TRBV7-2 and TRBJ2-2, the complete variable domain reads GAGVSQSPSNKVTEKGKDVELRCDPISGHTALYWYRQSLGQGLEFLIYFQGNSAPDKSGLPSDRFSAERTGGSVSTLTIQRTQQEDSAVYLCASSLEGPLITGELFFGEGSRLTVL.

The V gene is TRBV5-4, the J gene TRBJ1-2. The germline CDR1 and CDR2 sequences are SGHNT and YYREEE (reference sequence). This CDR3 has 15 residues. CDR3 amino acids: CASSSSDTPNYGYTF.

The CDR3: CSARQAYSGNTIYF. The J gene is TRBJ1-3, the V gene TRBV20-1. The length of the CDR3 is 14 residues. The V gene's germline CDR1 is DFQATT and CDR2 SNEGSKA (reference sequence).

The J gene is TRBJ2-1, the V gene TRBV15. Germline CDR1 is LNHNV and CDR2 is YYDKDF (reference sequence). The CDR3 covers 13 residues. This CDR3 reads CATNGDSYNEQFF.

The V gene is TRBV20-1, the J gene TRBJ1-5. The germline gives CDR1 DFQATT, CDR2 SNEGSKA (reference sequence). CDR3 size: 16 residues. This CDR3 reads CSARGAGPTGNQPQHF.